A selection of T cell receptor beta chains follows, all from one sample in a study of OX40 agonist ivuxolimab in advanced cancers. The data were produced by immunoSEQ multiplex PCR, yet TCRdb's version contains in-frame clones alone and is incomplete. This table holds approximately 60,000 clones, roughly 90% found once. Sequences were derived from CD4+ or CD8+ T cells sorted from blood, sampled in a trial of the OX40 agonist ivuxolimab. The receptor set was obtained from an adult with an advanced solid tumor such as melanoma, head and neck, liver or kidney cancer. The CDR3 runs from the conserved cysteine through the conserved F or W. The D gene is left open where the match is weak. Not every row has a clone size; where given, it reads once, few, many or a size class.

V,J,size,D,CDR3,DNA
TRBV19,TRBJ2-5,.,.,CASRSERGETQYF,TGTGCCAGTAGGTCCGAGCGAGGAGAGACCCAGTACTTC
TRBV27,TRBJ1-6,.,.,CASKLSGPNSPLHF,TGTGCCAGCAAATTGTCGGGACCTAATTCACCCCTCCACTTT
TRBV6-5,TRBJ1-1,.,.,CASSEVEGSRAFF,TGTGCCAGCAGTGAAGTAGAGGGCAGTCGCGCTTTCTTT
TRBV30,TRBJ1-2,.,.,CAWSPRSYGYTF,TGTGCCTGGAGTCCCAGGAGCTATGGCTACACCTTC
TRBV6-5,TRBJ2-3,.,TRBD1,CASRTGVSTDTQYF,TGTGCCAGCAGAACAGGGGTAAGCACAGATACGCAGTATTTT
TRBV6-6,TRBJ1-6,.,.,CASSYSRDSSSPLHF,TGTGCCAGCAGTTACTCTCGGGACTCGAGTTCACCCCTCCACTTT
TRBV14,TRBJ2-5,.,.,CASSPLVSDRETQYF,TGTGCCAGCAGTCCTCTTGTTTCCGATAGAGAGACCCAGTACTTC
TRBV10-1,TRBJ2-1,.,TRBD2,CASSRSSSGNEQFF,TGCGCCAGCAGTCGATCTTCTAGCGGCAATGAGCAGTTCTTC
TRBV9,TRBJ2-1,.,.,CATSSSRTMNEQFF,TGTGCCACCTCCTCCTCTCGGACGATGAATGAGCAGTTCTTC
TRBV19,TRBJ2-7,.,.,CASSEQGSYEQYF,TGTGCCAGTAGTGAACAGGGTTCCTACGAGCAGTACTTC
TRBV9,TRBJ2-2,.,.,CASSVATSAGTGELFF,TGTGCCAGCAGCGTAGCGACTAGTGCGGGCACCGGGGAGCTGTTTTTT
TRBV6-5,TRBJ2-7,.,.,CASSPGAVYEQYF,TGTGCCAGTTCCCCGGGGGCAGTCTACGAGCAGTACTTC
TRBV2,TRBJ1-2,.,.,CASSEAGVYGTRYGYTF,TGTGCCAGCAGTGAAGCTGGGGTTTACGGGACCCGCTATGGCTACACCTTC
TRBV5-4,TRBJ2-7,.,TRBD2,CASSSGGAVQSYEQYF,TGTGCCAGCAGCTCGGGAGGCGCGGTCCAATCCTACGAGCAGTACTTC
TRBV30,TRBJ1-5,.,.,CAWSASGDQPQHF,TGTGCCTGGAGCGCCTCAGGGGATCAGCCCCAGCATTTT
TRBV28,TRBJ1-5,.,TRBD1,CASKGTVVNQPQHF,TGTGCCAGCAAAGGGACAGTCGTCAATCAGCCCCAGCATTTT
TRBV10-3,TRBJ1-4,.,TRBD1,CATRTGSNEKLFF,TGTGCCACTAGGACAGGCAGTAATGAAAAACTGTTTTTT
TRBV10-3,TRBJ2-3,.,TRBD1,CATAPTDTGGDTQYF,TGTGCCACCGCCCCGACCGATACAGGGGGAGATACGCAGTATTTT
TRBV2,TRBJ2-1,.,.,CASSVSLPNEQFF,TGTGCCAGCAGTGTTAGCCTTCCCAATGAGCAGTTCTTC
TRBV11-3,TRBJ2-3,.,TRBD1,CASATGGGRTDTQYF,TGTGCCAGCGCCACAGGGGGAGGTCGCACAGATACGCAGTATTTT
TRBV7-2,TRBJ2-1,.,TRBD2,CASSLLLAGPRNEQFF,TGTGCCAGCAGCCTATTACTAGCGGGGCCTCGGAATGAGCAGTTCTTC
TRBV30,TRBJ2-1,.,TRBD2,CAWSVLAGLSYNEQFF,TGTGCCTGGAGTGTTTTAGCGGGGCTCTCCTACAATGAGCAGTTCTTC
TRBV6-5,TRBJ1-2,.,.,CASSYQGANYGYTF,TGTGCCAGCAGTTATCAGGGAGCTAACTATGGCTACACCTTC
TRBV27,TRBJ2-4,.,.,CASSLAKNIQYF,TGTGCCAGCAGTTTAGCCAAAAACATTCAGTACTTC
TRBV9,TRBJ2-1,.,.,CASSVLADEQFF,TGTGCCAGCAGCGTATTGGCGGATGAGCAGTTCTTC
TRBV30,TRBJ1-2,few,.,CAWSYALGSYGYTF,TGTGCCTGGAGTTACGCCCTAGGAAGCTATGGCTACACCTTC
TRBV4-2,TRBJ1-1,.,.,CASSQVRTGYEAFF,TGTGCCAGCAGCCAAGTCAGGACGGGCTATGAAGCTTTCTTT
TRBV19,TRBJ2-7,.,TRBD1,CASNRGQGFDEQYF,TGTGCCAGTAATAGGGGACAGGGGTTCGACGAGCAGTACTTC
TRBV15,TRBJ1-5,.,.,CATSRDRAQGWGRNQPQHF,TGTGCCACCAGCAGAGATCGGGCACAGGGCTGGGGAAGGAATCAGCCCCAGCATTTT
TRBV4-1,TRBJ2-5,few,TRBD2,CASSQDLGSGRGETQYF,TGCGCCAGCAGCCAAGACCTGGGGAGCGGGAGGGGTGAGACCCAGTACTTC
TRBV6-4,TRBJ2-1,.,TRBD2,CASRRLAGGPVDEQFF,TGTGCCAGCAGGCGACTAGCGGGGGGGCCGGTCGATGAGCAGTTCTTC
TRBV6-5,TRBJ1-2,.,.,CASGTGSFDYGYTF,TGTGCCAGCGGAACAGGGTCGTTTGACTATGGCTACACCTTC